Below, 21 T cell receptor beta chains from the same sample are listed, as sequenced in a study of PD-1 blockade in classical Hodgkin lymphoma. This table comes from immunoSEQ multiplex PCR, and its TCRdb copy is limited to in-frame clones, with some not included. The data contain 110,000 or so clones, around 89% of them singletons. All trial patients relapsed after autologous stem cell transplantation. The specimen comprised peripheral blood mononuclear cells (PBMCs), sampled before the second cycle of nivolumab. These receptor sequences come from a human donor with classical Hodgkin lymphoma.

J is TRBJ2-1 and V is TRBV11-2; a weak D match, TRBD2 (6 bases). The germline CDR1 and CDR2 sequences are SGHAT and FQNNGV. This CDR3 contains 17 residues. V lost 0 bases, J lost 1 base, and 13 bases lay in between. The CDR3 DNA is TGTGCCAGCAGCTTAGATACAGCGGGTGCGTCCTACAATGAGCAGTTCTTC. It codes for CASSLDTAGASYNEQFF.

The chain recombines TRBV4-3 with TRBJ1-4, with D maybe TRBD1 (5 bases). CDR1 and CDR2 from the germline V gene are LGHNA and YSLEER. The germline V and J ends were trimmed by 3 bases and 4 bases, with 15 bases remaining between them. The CDR3 is 16 amino acids. CDR3 region: CASSQDGHDYNEKLFF. CDR3 DNA: TGCGCCAGCAGCCAGGACGGACACGACTATAATGAAAAACTGTTTTTT.

The sample holds one count of this clone. This rearrangement joins TRBV28 to TRBJ2-4; 7 bases agree with TRBD2. The CDR3 has 14 amino acids. Germline V gene data show CDR1 as MDHEN and CDR2 as SYDVKM. V dropped 5 bases and J dropped 7; count of bases not matched to a gene: 8. CDR3 in amino acids: CASSPLGGGNIQYF. In DNA form, the CDR3 reads TGTGCCAGCAGTCCCCTGGGGGGAGGGAACATTCAGTACTTC. Based on the CDR3 plus reference TRBV28 and TRBJ2-4, the full variable domain is DVKVTQSSRYLVKRTGEKVFLECVQDMDHENMFWYRQDPGLGLRLIYFSYDVKMKEKGDIPEGYSVSREKKERFSLILESASTNQTSMYLCASSPLGGGNIQYFGAGTRLSVL.

The V gene is TRBV6-6, the J gene TRBJ1-1; possibly TRBD1 for D (6 bases). CDR1 is MNHNY, CDR2 SVGAGI, per germline (reference sequence). V was cut by 4 bases and J by 0 bases, with 15 bases left in between. This CDR3 spans 16 amino acids. CDR3 amino acids: CASSFGTTIMNTEAFF. The CDR3 coding sequence is TGTGCCAGCAGTTTCGGGACAACCATTATGAACACTGAAGCTTTCTTT.

V is TRBV27 and J is TRBJ2-7; D not resolved. CDR1 MNHEY and CDR2 SMNVEV come from the germline V gene (reference sequence). This CDR3 contains 10 residues. Trimming stripped 8 bases from V and 3 bases from J, with 5 bases between. CDR3 residues: CASGDYEQYF. CDR3 nucleotide sequence: TGTGCCAGCGGGGACTACGAGCAGTACTTC.

The chain has TRBV9 and TRBJ2-1; 12 bases agree with TRBD2. With V trimmed by 0 bases and J by 9 bases, 13 bases remained unmatched. CDR3 length equals 18 residues. Germline assignment: CDR1 SGDLS and CDR2 YYNGEE. CDR3 DNA: TGTGCCAGCAGCGTAGCACTAGCGGGAGGAATAATGAATGGTGAGCAGTTCTTC. Translated, it gives CASSVALAGGIMNGEQFF. Filled out from reference TRBV9 and TRBJ2-1, the complete variable domain reads DSGVTQTPKHLITATGQRVTLRCSPRSGDLSVYWYQQSLDQGLQFLIQYYNGEERAKGNILERFSAQQFPDLHSELNLSSLELGDSALYFCASSVALAGGIMNGEQFFGPGTRLTVL.

The rearrangement joins TRBV5-1 to TRBJ1-1; 7 bases are a match to TRBD1. Germline V gene data show CDR1 as SGHRS and CDR2 as YFSETQ. This CDR3 is built from 16 residues. Trimming removed 0 bases from V and 0 bases from J; junction bases left unmatched: 5. The CDR3 bases are TGCGCCAGCAGCTTGGGGGGACAGTCTGTGAACACTGAAGCTTTCTTT. Its protein is CASSLGGQSVNTEAFF.

The V call is TRBV11-3, the J call TRBJ1-5, with a possible D match to TRBD1 (6 bases). The CDR3 is made up of 15 amino acids. The V gene lost 1 base and the J gene lost 7 bases, with 14 bases spanning the gap. The germline V gene encodes CDR1 SGHNT and CDR2 YENEEA. The CDR3 DNA reads as TGTGCCAGCAGCTTAGTCCCAGGGGCGGAACAGCCCCAGCATTTT. Its protein is CASSLVPGAEQPQHF. The entire variable domain, with the rest obtained from reference TRBV11-3 and TRBJ1-5, is as follows: EAGVVQSPRYKIIEKKQPVAFWCNPISGHNTLYWYLQNLGQGPELLIRYENEEAVDDSQLPKDRFSAERLKGVDSTLKIQPAELGDSAVYLCASSLVPGAEQPQHFGDGTRLSIL.

This clone showed up just a few times. This rearrangement joins TRBV15 to TRBJ1-1; maybe TRBD1 (6 bases). Germline assignment: CDR1 LNHNV and CDR2 YYDKDF (reference sequence). V lost 0 bases and J lost 1, with 12 bases in between. The CDR3 is made up of 16 amino acids. In DNA form, the CDR3 reads TGTGCCACCAGCAGAGAATACGGGGGCGAGAACACTGAAGCTTTCTTT. Residues: CATSREYGGENTEAFF.

V usage is TRBV6-6 and J usage is TRBJ1-5; D possibly corresponds to TRBD1 (5 bases). V was clipped by 5 bases and J by 7 bases, with 12 bases between them. This CDR3 comprises 13 residues. Per the germline V gene, CDR1 is MNHNY and CDR2 is SVGAGI (reference sequence). The CDR3 DNA follows: TGTGCCAGCAGTAATCGGGGGACCCAGCCCCAGCATTTT. Residues: CASSNRGTQPQHF.

This clone was seen more than once but under ten times. The rearrangement links TRBV19 to TRBJ1-2; D is undetermined. The CDR3 sequence is 14 residues long. Germline V gene sequence: CDR1 LNHDA, CDR2 SQIVND (reference sequence). Trimming removed 3 bases from V and 7 bases from J, with 15 bases in between. The CDR3 loop is CASSILGGLFGYTF. The CDR3 DNA follows: TGTGCCAGTAGTATTCTTGGAGGGCTCTTTGGCTACACCTTC.

This clone has a single count. The gene calls are TRBV5-8 and TRBJ2-1, with a tentative D call TRBD2 (6 bases). Germline V gene data show CDR1 as SGHTS and CDR2 as YDEGEE. V dropped 3 bases and J dropped 9 bases, with 22 bases sitting between them. The CDR3 has 16 residues. The CDR3 DNA reads TGTGCCAGCAGCTGTTTTGAACTAGCCGGAGATATTGAGCAGTTCTTC. This codes for CASSCFELAGDIEQFF.

V usage is TRBV7-9 and J usage is TRBJ2-1, with TRBD2 matching 10 bases. CDR1 SEHNR and CDR2 FQNEAQ come from the germline V gene (reference sequence). J gave up 4 bases and V 5 bases, and 8 bases lay outside the gene matches. The CDR3 runs to 16 residues. CDR3: CASSGAGTSEYNEQFF. CDR3 DNA sequence: TGTGCCAGCAGCGGGGCGGGGACTAGCGAGTACAATGAGCAGTTCTTC.

The J gene is TRBJ1-4, the V gene TRBV15, with a possible D match to TRBD1 (5 bases). Trimming removed 0 bases from V and 6 bases from J, with 14 bases in between. The germline CDR1 and CDR2 sequences are LNHNV and YYDKDF (reference sequence). This CDR3 has 16 amino acids. This chain's CDR3 is CATSRDLTVGDEKLFF. DNA of the CDR3: TGTGCCACCAGCAGAGATTTAACCGTGGGGGATGAAAAACTGTTTTTT.

This sequence joins TRBV30 and TRBJ2-7; perhaps TRBD1 as D (6 bases). CDR1 GTSNPN and CDR2 SVGIG come from the germline V gene (reference sequence). This CDR3 spans 12 amino acids. CDR3 sequence reads: CAVQGSSYEQYF. The CDR3 nucleotides read TGTGCGGTCCAGGGGTCCTCCTACGAGCAGTACTTC.

This clone was recorded a few times. The rearrangement joins TRBV19 to TRBJ1-2; possible D gene TRBD1, 5 bases. Trimming shortened V by 5 bases and J by 4 bases, and 23 bases separated the two germline ends. The germline gives CDR1 LNHDA, CDR2 SQIVND (reference sequence). This CDR3 has 17 residues. The CDR3 region is CASSYRDAGRWSYGYTF. The DNA for the CDR3 is TGTGCCAGTAGTTATCGGGACGCAGGGCGTTGGAGCTATGGCTACACCTTC.

The rearrangement links TRBV5-1 to TRBJ2-2; possible D gene TRBD2, 6 bases. Per germline, CDR1 SGHRS and CDR2 YFSETQ. The CDR3 runs to 16 residues. Trimming removed 4 bases at V and 2 bases at J, with 15 bases between. CDR3 nucleotides: TGCGCCAGCAGCCAAATTGGGACTCGAAACACCGGGGAGCTGTTTTTT. This codes for CASSQIGTRNTGELFF.

The chain combines TRBV7-9 with TRBJ1-5; D is uncertain. The germline gives CDR1 SEHNR, CDR2 FQNEAQ (reference sequence). The length of the CDR3 is 13 residues. V lost 1 base to trimming and J lost 4 bases, with 5 bases between them. CDR3: CASSLGTNQPQHF. For the CDR3, the DNA is TGTGCCAGCAGCTTAGGTACGAATCAGCCCCAGCATTTT.

The chain joins TRBV5-6 to TRBJ2-7, with D possibly TRBD1 on 5 matching bases. Germline V gives CDR1 SGHDT, CDR2 YYEEEE. V was pared by 1 base and J by 3 bases, with 11 bases between. The CDR3 contains 14 residues. CDR3 loop: CASSLLARGYEQYF. CDR3 nucleotide sequence: TGTGCCAGCAGCTTGCTGGCTAGGGGCTACGAGCAGTACTTC. The full variable domain, rest sourced from reference TRBV5-6 and TRBJ2-7, is DAGVTQSPTHLIKTRGQQVTLRCSPKSGHDTVSWYQQALGQGPQFIFQYYEEEERQRGNFPDRFSGHQFPNYSSELNVNALLLGDSALYLCASSLLARGYEQYFGPGTRLTVT.

V is TRBV5-1 and J is TRBJ1-1, with 7 bases matching TRBD1. The CDR3 length is 15 residues. Trimming at V came to 0 bases and at J to 2 bases, leaving 4 bases not matched to a gene. Per the germline V gene, CDR1 is SGHRS and CDR2 is YFSETQ. CDR3 protein: CASSLGPGGNTEAFF. In DNA, the CDR3 is TGCGCCAGCAGCTTGGGTCCAGGGGGAAACACTGAAGCTTTCTTT. Full variable domain (missing parts from reference TRBV5-1 and TRBJ1-1): KAGVTQTPRYLIKTRGQQVTLSCSPISGHRSVSWYQQTPGQGLQFLFEYFSETQRNKGNFPGRFSGRQFSNSRSEMNVSTLELGDSALYLCASSLGPGGNTEAFFGQGTRLTVV.

The V gene is TRBV6-5, the J gene TRBJ1-3; D ambiguous. The CDR3 is 15 residues long. CDR1 MNHEY and CDR2 SVGAGI come from the germline V gene. V was clipped by 6 bases and J by 1 base, with 13 bases between them. The DNA of the CDR3 is TGTGCCAGCAGATCTCCGGGTTTGTCTGGAAACACCATATATTTT. Translating gives CASRSPGLSGNTIYF.